Presented here are 14 T cell receptor beta chains from one specimen sequenced in a study of T-cell reconstitution after alpha-beta-depleted transplantation in children. Molecular barcoding with unique molecular identifiers was used for the TCRbeta library. TCRdb processed the PCR reads anew with MiXCR; each CDR3 protein has one entry. The repertoire consists of 530,000 or so distinct CDR3 sequences, with 25% to 30% occurring once and the leading ten covering 30% to 45%. This specimen was PBMCs, taken before TCRalphabeta/CD19-depleted stem cell transplant. The receptor set was obtained from a boy in the first two years of life with Wiskott-Aldrich syndrome, due to receive a stem cell transplant.

The rearrangement uses TRBV12-3 or TRBV12-4 and TRBJ2-3, with D maybe TRBD2 (5 bases). The CDR3 totals 12 residues. V lost 6 bases and J 3 bases, leaving 7 bases between the germline ends. CDR3 DNA sequence: TGTGCCAGCAGGGACTGGACAGATACGCAGTATTTT. Translating gives CASRDWTDTQYF.

This clonotype was found a few times. V gene TRBV28 combines with J gene TRBJ2-4; TRBD2 matches at 9 bases. The CDR3 is 13 amino acids. V was pared by 8 bases and J by 6 bases, with 5 bases of the junction left unmatched. CDR1 is MDHEN and CDR2 is SYDVKM in the germline V gene. The CDR3 DNA reads as TGTGCCAGCCATGGGACTAGCTCAAACATTCAGTACTTC. It is translated as CASHGTSSNIQYF. Using reference TRBV28 and TRBJ2-4 for the parts outside the CDR3, the full variable domain is DVKVTQSSRYLVKRTGEKVFLECVQDMDHENMFWYRQDPGLGLRLIYFSYDVKMKEKGDIPEGYSVSREKKERFSLILESASTNQTSMYLCASHGTSSNIQYFGAGTRLSVL.

The chain employs TRBV3-1 and TRBJ2-7; possible D gene TRBD2, 6 bases. The CDR3 consists of 13 residues. The ends were cut back, 3 bases at V and 5 bases at J, with 11 bases in the middle. From germline, CDR1 is LGHDT and CDR2 YNNKEL (reference sequence). The CDR3, as DNA: TGTGCCAGCAGCCATGCGGGAACTAACGAGCAGTACTTC. Translated, it gives CASSHAGTNEQYF.

The CDR3 coding sequence is TGTGCCAGCAGCCGACACGACGGGTACGAGCAGTACTTC. Its translation: CASSRHDGYEQYF. The genes are TRBV11-1 and TRBJ2-7; D call uncertain. The V and J ends lost 5 bases and 4 bases respectively, with 12 bases between them. The CDR3 consists of 13 residues. Germline V CDR1 and CDR2: SGHAT, FQDESV (reference sequence).

This clonotype showed up just a few times. The chain carries TRBV28 and TRBJ2-7; 9 bases line up with TRBD1. CDR1 is MDHEN, CDR2 SYDVKM, per germline. This CDR3 is built from 15 residues. Unmatched junction bases numbered 8, after V lost 5 bases and J lost 3 bases. This CDR3 reads CASSAPGQGFYEQYF. CDR3 coding DNA: TGTGCCAGCAGTGCCCCCGGACAGGGGTTCTACGAGCAGTACTTC.

CDR3 in amino acids: CASSPRSGGSTDTQYF. In DNA form, the CDR3 reads TGTGCCAGCTCACCACGAAGCGGGGGGAGCACAGATACGCAGTATTTT. The chain is built from TRBV18 and TRBJ2-3; 9 positions match TRBD2. CDR3 length equals 16 residues. Per the germline V gene, CDR1 is KGHSH and CDR2 is LQKENI. Trimming took 1 base from V and 0 from J; bases not matched to a gene: 2.

The V gene is TRBV20-1, the J gene TRBJ1-5; D is unclear. The germline CDR1 and CDR2 sequences are DFQATT and SNEGSKA (reference sequence). CDR3 size: 14 residues. The V gene lost 2 bases and the J gene lost 1 base, with 9 bases spanning the gap. Here the CDR3 reads CSARKGYSNQPQHF. CDR3 bases: TGCAGTGCTAGAAAGGGTTACAGCAATCAGCCCCAGCATTTT.

This clonotype turned up a few times. The genes are TRBV5-1 and TRBJ2-2; TRBD2 matches at 11 bases. J lost 8 bases, V lost 4 bases, and 10 bases had no gene match. The germline gives CDR1 SGHRS, CDR2 YFSETQ. CDR3 length: 16 residues. The CDR3 protein is CASSPRLAGPEGELFF. CDR3 DNA sequence: TGCGCCAGCAGCCCAAGACTAGCGGGGCCCGAGGGGGAGCTGTTTTTT.

This clonotype has only a few counts. This rearrangement joins TRBV7-8 to TRBJ2-5; 7 bases agree with TRBD1. Germline CDR1 reads SGHVS; CDR2 reads FQNEAQ. After removal of 5 bases from V and 4 bases from J, the junction contained 10 bases not matched to a gene. This CDR3 has 15 amino acids. CDR3 bases: TGTGCCAGCAGCCTCTGGACAGGACGGGGAGAGACCCAGTACTTC. Its protein is CASSLWTGRGETQYF.

The rearrangement joins TRBV12-3 or TRBV12-4 to TRBJ2-1; the D gene is possibly TRBD2 (6 bases). Trimming shortened V by 3 bases and J by 0 bases, and 9 bases separated the two germline ends. CDR3 size: 15 residues. CDR3 sequence (DNA): TGTGCCAGCAGTTTGGGACTGATCTCCTACAATGAGCAGTTCTTC. As protein: CASSLGLISYNEQFF.

This clonotype has more than one count but fewer than ten. The chain is built from TRBV3-1 and TRBJ2-1; 8 bases fit TRBD2. V lost 4 bases to trimming and J lost 4 bases; unmatched junction nucleotides: 9. The CDR3 covers 16 residues. Per the germline V gene, CDR1 is LGHDT and CDR2 is YNNKEL (reference sequence). The CDR3 DNA follows: TGTGCCAGCAGCCCCCTGCTAGCGGGCGTTTACAATGAGCAGTTCTTC. Protein product: CASSPLLAGVYNEQFF.

This clonotype was detected a few times. The chain joins TRBV5-1 to TRBJ1-2, with a weak D call TRBD1 (6 bases). Germline V lookup: CDR1 SGHRS, CDR2 YFSETQ. The CDR3 extends over 13 amino acids. Trimming removed 2 bases from V and 1 base from J, with 6 bases in between. Written as DNA, the CDR3 is TGCGCCAGCAGCTTCAGGGGTAACTATGGCTACACCTTC. Translated: CASSFRGNYGYTF.

This clonotype was seen more than once but under ten times. This sequence joins TRBV7-9 and TRBJ1-1; maybe TRBD1 (5 bases). The V gene lost 5 bases and the J gene lost 1 base, with 14 bases spanning the gap. Per the germline V gene, CDR1 is SEHNR and CDR2 is FQNEAQ (reference sequence). The CDR3 loop spans 15 amino acids. DNA for the CDR3: TGTGCCAGCAGCCCCAGGGACGGAGAGAACACTGAAGCTTTCTTT. Its protein product is CASSPRDGENTEAFF.

The rearrangement joins TRBV28 to TRBJ1-3; D remains ambiguous. This CDR3 comprises 14 residues. Trimming left V 5 bases short and J 3 bases short, with 11 bases between. Germline CDR1 reads MDHEN; CDR2 reads SYDVKM. CDR3: CASSSLSVGNTIYF. The CDR3 region has the DNA TGTGCCAGCAGTAGTTTGTCAGTTGGAAACACCATATATTTT. Filled out from reference TRBV28 and TRBJ1-3, the complete variable domain reads DVKVTQSSRYLVKRTGEKVFLECVQDMDHENMFWYRQDPGLGLRLIYFSYDVKMKEKGDIPEGYSVSREKKERFSLILESASTNQTSMYLCASSSLSVGNTIYFGEGSWLTVV.